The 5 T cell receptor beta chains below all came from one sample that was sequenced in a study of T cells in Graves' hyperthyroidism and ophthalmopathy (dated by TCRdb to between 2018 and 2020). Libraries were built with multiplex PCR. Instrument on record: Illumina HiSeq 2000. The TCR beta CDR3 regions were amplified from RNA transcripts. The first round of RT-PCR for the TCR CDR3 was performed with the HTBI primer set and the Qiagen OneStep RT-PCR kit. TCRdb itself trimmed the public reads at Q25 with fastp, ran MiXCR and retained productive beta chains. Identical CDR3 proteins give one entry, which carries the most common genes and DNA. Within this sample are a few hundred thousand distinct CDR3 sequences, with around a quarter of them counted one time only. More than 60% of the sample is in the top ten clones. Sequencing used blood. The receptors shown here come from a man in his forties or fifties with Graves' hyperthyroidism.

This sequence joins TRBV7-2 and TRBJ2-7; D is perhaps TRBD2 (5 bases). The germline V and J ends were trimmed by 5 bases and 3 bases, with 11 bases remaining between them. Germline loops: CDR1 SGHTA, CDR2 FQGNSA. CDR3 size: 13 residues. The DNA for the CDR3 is TGTGCCAGCAGCCCCGGGATACTCTACGAGCAGTACTTC. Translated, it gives CASSPGILYEQYF. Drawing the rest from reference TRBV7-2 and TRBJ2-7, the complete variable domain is GAGVSQSPSNKVTEKGKDVELRCDPISGHTALYWYRQSLGQGLEFLIYFQGNSAPDKSGLPSDRFSAERTGGSVSTLTIQRTQQEDSAVYLCASSPGILYEQYFGPGTRLTVT.

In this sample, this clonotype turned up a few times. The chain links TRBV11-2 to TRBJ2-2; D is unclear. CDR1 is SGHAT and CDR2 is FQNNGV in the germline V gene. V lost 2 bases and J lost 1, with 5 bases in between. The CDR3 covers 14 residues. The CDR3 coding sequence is TGTGCCAGCAGCTTATGGAGGAACACCGGGGAGCTGTTTTTT. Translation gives CASSLWRNTGELFF.

The CDR3 DNA follows: TGCGCCAGCAGCTTGCTGGGGGTAAAGGCCCTTACTGAAGCTTTCTTT. Translation gives CASSLLGVKALTEAFF. V is TRBV5-1 and J is TRBJ1-1; D possibly corresponds to TRBD1 (5 bases). The CDR3 spans 16 residues. V lost 1 base to trimming and J lost 5 bases, with 18 bases between them. Looked up from germline, CDR1 is SGHRS and CDR2 is YFSETQ.

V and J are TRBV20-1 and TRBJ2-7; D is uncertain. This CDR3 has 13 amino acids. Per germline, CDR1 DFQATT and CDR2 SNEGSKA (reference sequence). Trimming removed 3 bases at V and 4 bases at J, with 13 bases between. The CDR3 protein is CSASDQVYYEQYF. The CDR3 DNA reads TGCAGTGCTAGCGACCAGGTTTATTACGAGCAGTACTTC.

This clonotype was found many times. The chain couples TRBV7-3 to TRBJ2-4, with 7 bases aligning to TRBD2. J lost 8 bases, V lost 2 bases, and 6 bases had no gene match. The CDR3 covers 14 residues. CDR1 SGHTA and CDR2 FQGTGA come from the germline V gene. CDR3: CASSLGGGRDIQYF. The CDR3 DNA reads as TGTGCCAGCAGCTTAGGGGGAGGGAGAGACATTCAGTACTTC.